This T cell receptor (beta chain) was captured in a study of cytomegalovirus exposure and HLA in healthy donors. At the time of sampling, donors were nominally healthy, though unrecorded immune exposures were likely. On this clone itself: The antigen is undetermined. The limits of the CDR3 on the DNA are not certain, so only TCRdb's listed CDR3 is given. Distinct nucleotide sequences in the sample also encode this CDR3.

Study-level findings and limits: Analysis was carried out at a later point, and it linked a missense DCLRE1C variant to TCR beta V- and J-gene trimming. Cytomegalovirus status, reportedly, was diagnosed with high specificity and sensitivity by the classifier.

The study ran its PCR with 60 Vbeta and 13 Jbeta primers. Measured with immunoSEQ multiplex PCR; TCRdb has only the in-frame clones, and not every one. The table includes 150,000 to 200,000 clones, roughly 74% detected once. Germline V gene data show CDR1 as MNHEY and CDR2 as SMNVEV (reference sequence). The CDR3 length equals 14 residues, ends included. Source material: PBMCs. This chain connects TRBV27 to TRBJ1-1. The TCR comes from a woman in her 30s in good health and CMV-seropositive. The chain's CDR3 is CASTPFGPGTEAFF.